This TCR beta chain was retrieved from a study of T cell responses to AZD1222 COVID-19 vaccine. The CDR3 consists of 13 residues. Germline CDR1 reads SGHNT; CDR2 reads YENEEA. The V end was cut by 5 bases, the J end by 2 bases, with 10 bases between. Libraries were prepared by immunoSEQ multiplex PCR; TCRdb keeps only in-frame clonotypes and omits some of them. The repertoire holds about 150,000 clones, with roughly 91% as singletons. The sequencing here drew on peripheral blood, taken 28 days after the second AZD1222 dose. The V and J genes are TRBV11-3 and TRBJ2-7; D uncertain. This TCR derives from an adult who received the AZD1222 COVID-19 vaccine. CDR3 protein: CASSRGPTYEQYF. CDR3 in DNA: TGTGCCAGCAGCCGCGGACCAACCTACGAGCAGTACTTC.